Each of the 27 T cell receptor beta chains below was sequenced from the same sample in a study of blood T cell repertoires in COVID-19. Produced via immunoSEQ multiplex PCR; TCRdb's table is partial and in-frame only. The sample lists hundreds of thousands of clones, 82% occurring once. The material sequenced was PBMCs or T cells enriched from blood (not recorded which). The receptors come from a man aged 40-50 years who had been exposed to COVID-19.

The J gene is TRBJ2-2, the V gene TRBV9, with 9 positions matching TRBD2. Losses at the gene ends were 3 bases for V and 6 bases for J; bases not matched to a gene: 12. The CDR3 covers 17 residues. The germline V gene has CDR1 SGDLS and CDR2 YYNGEE. CDR3 protein: CASSAQGASGTAGELFF. The DNA of the CDR3 is TGTGCCAGCAGCGCCCAAGGGGCTAGCGGGACTGCCGGGGAGCTGTTTTTT.

The rearrangement links TRBV7-9 to TRBJ1-1; 9 bases match TRBD1. The CDR3 has 14 amino acids. Germline CDR1 reads SEHNR; CDR2 reads FQNEAQ (reference sequence). V lost 4 bases to trimming and J lost 4 bases; unmatched junction nucleotides: 4. As DNA, the CDR3 is TGTGCCAGCAGCTCACAGGGGGCGTTCACTGAAGCTTTCTTT. It specifies CASSSQGAFTEAFF.

The chain recombines TRBV6-5 with TRBJ2-7, with 8 bases lining up with TRBD1. Trimming at V came to 6 bases and at J to 7 bases, leaving 5 bases not matched to a gene. Germline loops: CDR1 MNHEY, CDR2 SVGAGI. The CDR3 consists of 12 residues. CDR3 nucleotide sequence: TGTGCCAGCAGCGAGACAGGGGTTGAGCAGTACTTC. As protein: CASSETGVEQYF.

The chain employs TRBV15 and TRBJ1-2; 7 nucleotides match TRBD1. Germline CDR1 is LNHNV and CDR2 is YYDKDF (reference sequence). Trimming took 1 base from V and 8 from J; bases not matched to a gene: 10. The CDR3 is made up of 15 amino acids. The CDR3 protein is CATSRAGTVREGYTF. CDR3 DNA: TGTGCCACCAGCAGAGCCGGGACAGTCCGTGAGGGCTACACCTTC.

The chain recombines TRBV20-1 with TRBJ2-7; possibly TRBD1 for D (6 bases). V was clipped by 4 bases and J by 4 bases, with 8 bases between them. The germline V gene has CDR1 DFQATT and CDR2 SNEGSKA (reference sequence). The CDR3 has 11 residues. The CDR3 DNA reads as TGCAGTGCTATTACAGGGTACGAGCAGTACTTC. Translated: CSAITGYEQYF.

The chain recombines TRBV29-1 with TRBJ2-7; no definite D call. This CDR3 is 12 amino acids long. Germline V gives CDR1 SQVTM, CDR2 ANQGSEA. The V and J ends lost 1 base and 2 bases respectively, with 6 bases between them. CDR3 region: CSVEGSAYEQYF. CDR3 nucleotides: TGCAGCGTTGAAGGCTCAGCCTACGAGCAGTACTTC.

This sequence joins TRBV7-9 and TRBJ2-7; the D gene is possibly TRBD2 (5 bases). The germline CDR1 and CDR2 sequences are SEHNR and FQNEAQ (reference sequence). With 0 bases removed from V and 6 bases from J, the gap between germline ends came to 12 bases. The CDR3 sequence is 14 residues long. CDR3 DNA: TGTGCCAGCAGCTTAGCGTGGGAGTATGTCGAGCAGTACTTC. It codes for CASSLAWEYVEQYF.

This sequence joins TRBV7-8 and TRBJ1-4; D possibly corresponds to TRBD1 (6 bases). V was pared by 8 bases and J by 2 bases, with 12 bases between. This CDR3 comprises 14 residues. CDR1 SGHVS and CDR2 FQNEAQ come from the germline V gene. CDR3 sequence reads: CASGKGGTNEKLFF. The CDR3 coding sequence is TGTGCCAGCGGCAAGGGGGGGACTAATGAAAAACTGTTTTTT.

J is TRBJ1-5 and V is TRBV7-8; D is undetermined. CDR1 and CDR2 (germline): SGHVS, FQNEAQ. This CDR3 comprises 18 residues. The germline V and J ends were trimmed by 5 bases and 4 bases, with 24 bases remaining between them. The CDR3 reads CASSPRRSSGRQNQPQHF. The CDR3 region has the DNA TGTGCCAGCAGCCCTAGACGGTCATCCGGGAGGCAAAATCAGCCCCAGCATTTT.

This chain connects TRBV5-1 to TRBJ1-2; no reliable D call. CDR1 is SGHRS, CDR2 YFSETQ, per germline. CDR3 length: 14 amino acids. Trimming shortened V by 4 bases and J by 3 bases, and 13 bases separated the two germline ends. In nucleotides, the CDR3 is TGCGCCAGCAGCCGCAATGCCGGGGACTATGGCTACACCTTC. This encodes CASSRNAGDYGYTF.

The CDR3 reads CASSSKRVRDREKHSEAFF. Written as DNA, the CDR3 is TGTGCCAGCAGCTCAAAGAGGGTCCGGGACAGGGAGAAGCATTCTGAAGCTTTCTTT. The chain employs TRBV7-9 and TRBJ1-1; 9 bases fit TRBD1. The germline V gene has CDR1 SEHNR and CDR2 FQNEAQ (reference sequence). Trimming removed 4 bases from V and 6 bases from J; junction bases left unmatched: 21. This CDR3 region has 19 residues.

The chain couples TRBV2 to TRBJ2-5, with 9 bases matching TRBD1. V was clipped by 6 bases and J by 5 bases; unmatched bases: 4. The CDR3 is 13 amino acids. The V gene's germline CDR1 is SNHLY and CDR2 FYNNEI. The CDR3: CASRWDRDETQYF. The DNA of the CDR3 is TGTGCCAGCAGGTGGGACAGGGACGAGACCCAGTACTTC. The whole variable domain, remainder taken from reference TRBV2 and TRBJ2-5, is EPEVTQTPSHQVTQMGQEVILRCVPISNHLYFYWYRQILGQKVEFLVSFYNNEISEKSEIFDDQFSVERPDGSNFTLKIRSTKLEDSAMYFCASRWDRDETQYFGPGTRLLVL.

The rearrangement links TRBV11-2 to TRBJ2-1, with TRBD2 matching over 7 bases. CDR1 and CDR2 (germline): SGHAT, FQNNGV. The J segment lost 7 bases and the V segment lost 1 base, leaving 10 bases of the junction unmatched. The CDR3 totals 16 residues. In DNA form, the CDR3 reads TGTGCCAGCAGCTTAGGAACTAGGGCCGGGAGGAATGAGCAGTTCTTC. Amino acid sequence: CASSLGTRAGRNEQFF.

For this clone: Within the sample, other DNA sequences also encode this same CDR3. The J gene is TRBJ2-7, the V gene TRBV3-1 (or the pseudogene TRBV3-2); no firm D call. The germline V gene encodes CDR1 LGHDT and CDR2 YNNKEL (reference sequence). V was cut by 0 bases and J by 0 bases, with 9 bases left in between. The CDR3 runs to 15 residues. The CDR3 sequence: CASSQDRLASYEQYF. The CDR3 bases are TGTGCCAGCAGCCAAGATCGATTGGCCTCCTACGAGCAGTACTTC.

This chain joins TRBV7-2 and TRBJ1-3; 8 nucleotides agree with TRBD1. CDR1 and CDR2 from the germline V gene are SGHTA and FQGNSA. This CDR3 has 16 residues. V was pared by 4 bases and J by 2 bases, with 7 bases of the junction left unmatched. Written as DNA, the CDR3 is TGTGCCAGCAGCTACCGGACAGGGCTCGCTGGAAACACCATATATTTT. Its translation is CASSYRTGLAGNTIYF. Based on the CDR3 plus reference TRBV7-2 and TRBJ1-3, the full variable domain is GAGVSQSPSNKVTEKGKDVELRCDPISGHTALYWYRQSLGQGLEFLIYFQGNSAPDKSGLPSDRFSAERTGGSVSTLTIQRTQQEDSAVYLCASSYRTGLAGNTIYFGEGSWLTVV.

The CDR3 spells CASRLLSGTGELFF. In nucleotides, the CDR3 is TGTGCCAGCAGACTGCTTAGCGGAACCGGGGAGCTGTTTTTT. The V and J genes are TRBV27 and TRBJ2-2; D is perhaps TRBD2 (6 bases). The CDR3 loop spans 14 amino acids. Germline V gives CDR1 MNHEY, CDR2 SMNVEV (reference sequence). V was shortened by 6 bases and J by 5 bases, with 13 bases between the two germline ends.

This clone is a singleton in its sample. The rearrangement uses TRBV19 and TRBJ1-1, with 7 bases identical to TRBD1. Germline CDR1 reads LNHDA; CDR2 reads SQIVND (reference sequence). V was clipped by 8 bases and J by 4 bases; unmatched bases: 13. The length of the CDR3 is 15 residues. This CDR3 reads CASCLRGGEGTEAFF. The CDR3 DNA is TGTGCCAGTTGCCTTCGAGGGGGCGAGGGCACTGAAGCTTTCTTT.

V is TRBV5-1 and J is TRBJ2-1, with D possibly TRBD2 on 6 matching bases. V shed 4 bases and J shed 6 bases, with 17 bases lying between them. This CDR3 spans 15 amino acids. Looked up from germline, CDR1 is SGHRS and CDR2 is YFSETQ. The CDR3 sequence is CASSDATRGLNEQFF. The DNA for the CDR3 is TGCGCCAGCAGCGACGCGACTAGAGGTCTCAATGAGCAGTTCTTC.

Note on this clone: An end of the junction does not agree with germline; a read error may underlie this. This chain joins TRBV19 and TRBJ2-7; 9 nucleotides agree with TRBD1. Germline values: CDR1 LNHDA, CDR2 SQIVND (reference sequence). CDR3 size: 16 residues. CDR3: CASSIDLGQGLGEQYF. The DNA for the CDR3 is TGTGCCAGTAGCATAGATCTGGGACAGGGCTTGGGCGAGCAGTACTTC. Full variable domain (outside the CDR3, taken from reference TRBV19 and TRBJ2-7): DGGITQSPKYLFRKEGQNVTLSCEQNLNHDAMYWYRQDPGQGLRLIYYSQIVNDFQKGDIAEGYSVSREKKESFPLTVTSAQKNPTAFYLCASSIDLGQGLGEQYFGPGTRLTVT.

The chain has TRBV10-1 and TRBJ2-3; TRBD1 matches 10 bases. The CDR3 has 17 amino acids. The V segment lost 3 bases and the J segment 2 bases; nucleotides outside the gene matches: 8. The germline gives CDR1 WNHNN, CDR2 SYGVQD (reference sequence). The CDR3, as DNA: TGCGCCAGCAGTGACCCGCGGGGACAGGGGTCCACAGATACGCAGTATTTT. It specifies CASSDPRGQGSTDTQYF.

The chain uses TRBV10-2 and TRBJ2-7, with D unresolved. Germline CDR1 WSHSY, CDR2 SAAADI. Between the trimmed V and J ends, which lost 3 bases and 7 bases, there was a span of 7 bases. The CDR3 spans 11 residues. The CDR3 DNA follows: TGCGCCAGCAGTGAAGAAGCAGAGCAGTACTTC. It translates to CASSEEAEQYF.

This chain connects TRBV3-1 (or the pseudogene TRBV3-2) to TRBJ2-1; D not resolved. The CDR3 spans 16 residues. The V end was cut by 2 bases, the J end by 0 bases, with 11 bases between. Germline lookup yields CDR1 LGHDT and CDR2 YNNKEL (reference sequence). CDR3 sequence reads: CASSQQPRSSYNEQFF. CDR3 nucleotides: TGTGCCAGCAGCCAACAGCCGCGGAGCTCCTACAATGAGCAGTTCTTC.

The chain joins TRBV21-1 to TRBJ2-7; TRBD2 reflects the table's D call only, with no check against the DNA. TRBV21-1 corresponds to a pseudogene. CDR3 length: 14 amino acids. The CDR3 bases are TGTGCCAGCGGCGCCGGGGAGGGAACCCTCGAGCAGTACTTC. Its translation: CASGAGEGTLEQYF.

V usage is TRBV12-3 or TRBV12-4 and J usage is TRBJ1-4; no definite D call. Between the trimmed V and J ends, which lost 8 bases and 3 bases, there was a span of 10 bases. The CDR3 is made up of 13 amino acids. The CDR3 sequence: CASSSEANEKLFF. The CDR3 DNA reads as TGTGCCAGCTCCTCGGAGGCTAATGAAAAACTGTTTTTT.

This clone was seen a single time. The V and J genes are TRBV6-5 and TRBJ1-1; D possibly corresponds to TRBD1 (6 bases). Germline V CDR1 and CDR2: MNHEY, SVGAGI. The V end was cut by 0 bases, the J end by 11 bases, with 13 bases between. The length of the CDR3 is 13 residues. CDR3 region: CASSYSRRGSAFF. The CDR3 DNA reads TGTGCCAGCAGTTACTCTCGCAGGGGTTCGGCTTTCTTT.

This clone occurred many times. The V and J genes are TRBV19 and TRBJ2-7; 9 bases line up with TRBD2. V was clipped by 10 bases and J by 2 bases; unmatched bases: 9. The CDR3 runs 14 residues. Per germline, CDR1 LNHDA and CDR2 SQIVND (reference sequence). CDR3 DNA sequence: TGTGCCACCGCCGAGACTAGCGGACCCTACGAGCAGTACTTC. It encodes CATAETSGPYEQYF.

The rearrangement links TRBV27 to TRBJ2-7, with TRBD2 matching over 9 bases. The CDR3 runs to 13 residues. Germline CDR1 and CDR2: MNHEY and SMNVEV (reference sequence). J lost 3 bases, V lost 7 bases, and 4 bases had no gene match. The DNA for the CDR3 is TGTGCCAGCAAAACACTAGCGGGCTACGAGCAGTACTTC. Protein sequence: CASKTLAGYEQYF.